Shown below are 23 T cell receptor beta chains from a single sample sequenced in a study of blood T cells in healthy people across ages. Primed by a sample-barcoded 5' primer and a J-beta primer mix, a second PCR proceeded for about 6 to 11 cycles. A single record per CDR3 protein comes from TCRdb applying MiXCR to the 5' RACE reads. In the table there are under 850,000 distinct CDR3 sequences, roughly 35% of which are singletons. Material: blood. These TCRs come from a man younger than 35 in good health.

This clonotype was observed a few times. The rearrangement joins TRBV18 to TRBJ1-6, with no clear D. CDR1 KGHSH and CDR2 LQKENI come from the germline V gene. Trimming removed 2 bases from V and 5 bases from J, with 13 bases in between. CDR3 size: 16 residues. Here the CDR3 DNA reads TGTGCCAGCTCACCAAGCGGGCTACCTCATAATTCACCCCTCCACTTT. Its translation: CASSPSGLPHNSPLHF.

The rearrangement uses TRBV6-5 and TRBJ1-1; perhaps TRBD1 as D (5 bases). The CDR3 sequence is 13 residues long. Trimming removed 8 bases from V and 4 bases from J, with 14 bases in between. Germline V gene data show CDR1 as MNHEY and CDR2 as SVGAGI. CDR3 amino acids: CASGEGFRTEAFF. DNA of the CDR3: TGTGCCAGCGGTGAGGGGTTCCGCACTGAAGCTTTCTTT.

The chain couples TRBV2 to TRBJ2-7; 9 bases agree with TRBD1. CDR3 size: 14 residues. In germline, CDR1 is SNHLY, CDR2 FYNNEI. J lost 13 bases, V lost 7 bases, and 17 bases had no gene match. The CDR3 coding sequence is TGTGCCAGCACTCCACAGGGGGCCAGGGAGACCCATTACTTC. Residues: CASTPQGARETHYF.

J is TRBJ1-2 and V is TRBV12-3 or TRBV12-4, with 8 bases aligning to TRBD1. The junction had 11 bases not matched to a gene; V was cut back by 6 bases and J by 5 bases. This CDR3 comprises 15 residues. The CDR3: CASSLLPGQVYGYTF. The CDR3, as DNA: TGTGCCAGCAGCCTACTTCCGGGACAGGTGTATGGCTACACCTTC.

The count of this clonotype is one. The chain is built from TRBV7-3 and TRBJ2-2, with D perhaps matching TRBD1 or TRBD2 (6 bases each). Between the trimmed V and J ends, which lost 5 bases and 6 bases, there was a span of 13 bases. CDR1 and CDR2 (germline): SGHTA, FQGTGA. CDR3 size: 14 residues. The CDR3, as DNA: TGTGCCAGCAGCCCCGGGGGCATGTCCGGGGAGCTGTTTTTT. This codes for CASSPGGMSGELFF.

The chain employs TRBV15 and TRBJ2-5, with D hard to call. The DNA end lines up better with TRBJ2-7; the J call may be wrong. CDR1 and CDR2 from the germline V gene are LNHNV and YYDKDF (reference sequence). This CDR3 is 14 amino acids long. The CDR3 coding sequence is TGTGCCACCAGCACGCCCTATGGGTCCTACGAGCAGTACTTC. Protein sequence: CATSTPYGSYEQYF.

As to this clonotype: Compared with germline, one end of the junction differs, possibly owing to a read error. The rearrangement uses TRBV7-9 and TRBJ2-4; 13 positions match TRBD2. The end of the DNA is better explained by TRBJ2-7, so the J call may be wrong. CDR1 SEHNR and CDR2 FQNEAQ come from the germline V gene (reference sequence). The CDR3 contains 16 residues. The CDR3 sequence is CASSTSGGAPYYEQYF. The CDR3 nucleotides are TGCGCCAGCAGCACTAGCGGGGGGGCCCCATACTACGAGCAGTACTTC.

The chain joins TRBV4-1 to TRBJ1-5; no definite D call. This CDR3 comprises 15 residues. CDR1 and CDR2 from the germline V gene are MGHRA and YSYEKL. CDR3 bases: TGCGCTAGCGGACCGACACTAATAGAGCATCAGCCCCAGCATTTT. This codes for CASGPTLIEHQPQHF.

This clonotype came up a few times. V and J are TRBV5-1 and TRBJ1-5; D possibly corresponds to TRBD1 (5 bases). V lost 0 bases, J lost 4 bases, and 14 bases lay in between. CDR3 length: 16 residues. In germline, CDR1 is SGHRS, CDR2 YFSETQ. The CDR3 loop is CASSLGGGGRNQPQHF. The CDR3 DNA reads TGCGCCAGCAGCTTGGGGGGGGGAGGGCGTAATCAGCCCCAGCATTTT. Full variable domain (outside the CDR3, taken from reference TRBV5-1 and TRBJ1-5): KAGVTQTPRYLIKTRGQQVTLSCSPISGHRSVSWYQQTPGQGLQFLFEYFSETQRNKGNFPGRFSGRQFSNSRSEMNVSTLELGDSALYLCASSLGGGGRNQPQHFGDGTRLSIL.

This clonotype came up once. The V gene is TRBV12-3 or TRBV12-4, the J gene TRBJ2-2, with TRBD1 matching over 7 bases. CDR3 length equals 14 residues. V was pared by 2 bases and J by 9 bases, with 6 bases of the junction left unmatched. This CDR3 reads CASSLTGDLRELFF. CDR3 in DNA: TGTGCCAGCAGTTTAACAGGGGACCTGAGGGAGCTGTTTTTT.

This clonotype was found a few times. V is TRBV7-9 and J is TRBJ2-3; 7 bases fit TRBD2. Germline CDR1 and CDR2: SEHNR and FQNEAQ (reference sequence). The length of the CDR3 is 15 residues. With 5 bases clipped from V and 6 bases from J, the junction kept 11 bases outside the gene matches. CDR3 coding DNA: TGTGCCAGCAGCCTCTGGGACTACCCGGGGGATACGCAGTATTTT. It is translated as CASSLWDYPGDTQYF.

In this sample, this clonotype turned up a few times. This rearrangement joins TRBV2 to TRBJ1-5; 8 bases fit TRBD1. CDR1 and CDR2 (germline): SNHLY, FYNNEI. This CDR3 comprises 14 residues. J was trimmed by 9 bases and V by 7 bases; bases with no gene match: 11. Here the CDR3 reads CASTETGESRPQHF. The CDR3 nucleotides read TGTGCCAGCACCGAGACAGGGGAGTCAAGGCCCCAGCATTTT. Using reference TRBV2 and TRBJ1-5 for the parts outside the CDR3, the full variable domain is EPEVTQTPSHQVTQMGQEVILRCVPISNHLYFYWYRQILGQKVEFLVSFYNNEISEKSEIFDDQFSVERPDGSNFTLKIRSTKLEDSAMYFCASTETGESRPQHFGDGTRLSIL.

This clonotype has a count of ten or more. CDR3 in DNA: TGCGCCAGCAGGGCGGAGGATACGCAGTATTTT. Protein product: CASRAEDTQYF. This rearrangement joins TRBV5-1 to TRBJ2-3; no clear D. In germline, CDR1 is SGHRS, CDR2 YFSETQ. The CDR3 spans 11 residues. V shed 5 bases and J shed 6 bases, with 7 bases lying between them.

This chain links TRBV7-2 with TRBJ2-2, with D possibly TRBD1 on 6 matching bases. The CDR3 is made up of 15 amino acids. With 5 bases removed from V and 4 bases from J, the gap between germline ends came to 14 bases. Germline values: CDR1 SGHTA, CDR2 FQGNSA. The CDR3 region is CASSAMYRATGELFF. The CDR3 DNA reads TGTGCCAGCAGCGCGATGTACAGGGCCACCGGGGAGCTGTTTTTT.

The V and J genes are TRBV20-1 and TRBJ1-6, with TRBD1 matching over 8 bases. With V trimmed by 6 bases and J by 6 bases, 4 bases remained unmatched. The CDR3 is 13 amino acids. The V gene's germline CDR1 is DFQATT and CDR2 SNEGSKA (reference sequence). CDR3 coding DNA: TGCAGTGCAGCACAGGGGGTTAATTCACCCCTCCACTTT. Its protein is CSAAQGVNSPLHF.

This clonotype came up a few times. The chain carries TRBV20-1 and TRBJ1-6; tentatively, D is TRBD1 (6 bases). This CDR3 is built from 14 residues. V lost 1 base and J 10 bases, leaving 14 bases between the germline ends. Per germline, CDR1 DFQATT and CDR2 SNEGSKA (reference sequence). The CDR3 DNA follows: TGCAGTGCTAGAGCACAGGGCTTTCGATCACCCCTCCACTTT. It is translated as CSARAQGFRSPLHF.

The chain joins TRBV14 to TRBJ2-1, with a tentative D call TRBD1 (5 bases). Trimming took off 0 bases at V and 7 bases at J, with 16 bases between the two ends. The CDR3 spans 16 residues. The V gene's germline CDR1 is SGHDN and CDR2 FVKESK. The CDR3 sequence: CASSQERGSLRNEQFF. CDR3 bases: TGTGCCAGCAGCCAAGAAAGGGGCTCTCTTCGGAATGAGCAGTTCTTC.

The rearrangement uses TRBV10-3 and TRBJ2-4; D is perhaps TRBD1 (5 bases). The CDR3 runs to 15 residues. Germline V gives CDR1 ENHRY, CDR2 SYGVKD. The V end was cut by 3 bases, the J end by 2 bases, with 11 bases between. The DNA for the CDR3 is TGTGCCATCAGTGAACAGGTGGTACCCAAAAACATTCAGTACTTC. This encodes CAISEQVVPKNIQYF.

This clonotype has more than one count but fewer than ten. This chain connects TRBV24-1 to TRBJ2-3; D is unclear. V dropped 6 bases and J dropped 2 bases, with 8 bases sitting between them. The CDR3 sequence is 13 residues long. Germline loops: CDR1 KGHDR, CDR2 SFDVKD. The CDR3 nucleotides read TGTGCCACCAGTTCTCACTACACAGATACGCAGTATTTT. Translated: CATSSHYTDTQYF.

The chain recombines TRBV29-1 with TRBJ1-2; the match to TRBD1 covers 10 bases. V lost 6 bases, J lost 6 bases, and 4 bases stayed unmatched. The CDR3 totals 12 residues. The germline gives CDR1 SQVTM, CDR2 ANQGSEA. DNA for the CDR3: TGCAGCGTGGGGACAGGGGAAGATGGCTACACCTTC. Translation: CSVGTGEDGYTF.

This clonotype was recorded a few times. The CDR3 loop is CASSQGLGFGQPQHF. The CDR3 DNA follows: TGCGCCAGCAGCCAAGGGCTGGGCTTCGGCCAGCCCCAGCATTTT. The J gene is TRBJ1-5, the V gene TRBV4-1; D is unresolved. The V and J ends lost 1 base and 7 bases respectively, with 14 bases between them. This CDR3 is built from 15 residues. Germline V lookup: CDR1 MGHRA, CDR2 YSYEKL.

This sequence joins TRBV7-3 and TRBJ2-4, with a tentative D call TRBD1 (6 bases). The better agreement between TRBJ2-7 and the DNA end casts doubt on the J call. Germline V gene lookup returns CDR1 SGHTA and CDR2 FQGTGA. The CDR3 has 16 amino acids. The CDR3 sequence is CASSPPPSDRTYEQYF. The CDR3 bases are TGTGCCAGCAGCCCCCCACCATCCGACAGGACCTACGAGCAGTACTTC.

The chain carries TRBV20-1 and TRBJ1-5; possibly TRBD1 for D (6 bases). This CDR3 is built from 15 residues. Germline values: CDR1 DFQATT, CDR2 SNEGSKA (reference sequence). Trimming shortened V by 0 bases and J by 4 bases, and 13 bases separated the two germline ends. The CDR3 DNA sequence: TGCAGTGCTAGAGAGGGGGGGGCAGGGAATCAGCCCCAGCATTTT. Amino acid sequence: CSAREGGAGNQPQHF.